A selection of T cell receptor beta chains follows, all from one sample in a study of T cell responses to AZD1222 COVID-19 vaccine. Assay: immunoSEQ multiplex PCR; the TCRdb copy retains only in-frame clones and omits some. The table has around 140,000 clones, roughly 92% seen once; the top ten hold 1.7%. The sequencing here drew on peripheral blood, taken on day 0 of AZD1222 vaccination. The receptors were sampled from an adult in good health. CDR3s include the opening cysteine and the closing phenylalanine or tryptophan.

CASSLAGTSVPYEQYF	TRBV5-6	TRBJ2-7
CASSESLWDTEAFF	TRBV25-1	TRBJ1-1
CASSLAAEGYTF	TRBV7-9	TRBJ1-2
CASSLKGGQPSSGNTIYF	TRBV28	TRBJ1-3
CASSSRLKGHF	TRBV28	TRBJ1-5
CASSQGGLSGYTF	TRBV7-3	TRBJ1-2
CASSPDSNQPQHF	TRBV5-1	TRBJ1-5
CASTGDRASYEQYF	TRBV6-6	TRBJ2-7
CASSYGTSGRFFEQYF	TRBV6-5	TRBJ2-7
CASKGRVMAGELFF	TRBV19	TRBJ2-2
CASSYGGRGGYTF	TRBV6-5	TRBJ1-2
CASSYSIGLTYEQYF	TRBV6-5	TRBJ2-7
CASRRRVAYEQYF	TRBV28	TRBJ2-7
CASSSSYRGPNEKLFF	TRBV13	TRBJ1-4
CASSPLGGHTYNEQFF	TRBV11-2	TRBJ2-1
CASSLRERNTEAFF	TRBV3-1/TRBV3-2	TRBJ1-1
CASSLSGRDYGYTF	TRBV7-2	TRBJ1-2
CASSEATGGAGYEQYF	TRBV2	TRBJ2-7
CASSFHPIREDEKLFF	TRBV5-5	TRBJ1-4
CASSLEEGHYNEQFF	TRBV5-1	TRBJ2-1
CASSFGTAGETQYF	TRBV5-1	TRBJ2-5
CASSPRGLYGYTF	TRBV7-2	TRBJ1-2
CASSLGRTGSGLGETQYF	TRBV5-1	TRBJ2-5